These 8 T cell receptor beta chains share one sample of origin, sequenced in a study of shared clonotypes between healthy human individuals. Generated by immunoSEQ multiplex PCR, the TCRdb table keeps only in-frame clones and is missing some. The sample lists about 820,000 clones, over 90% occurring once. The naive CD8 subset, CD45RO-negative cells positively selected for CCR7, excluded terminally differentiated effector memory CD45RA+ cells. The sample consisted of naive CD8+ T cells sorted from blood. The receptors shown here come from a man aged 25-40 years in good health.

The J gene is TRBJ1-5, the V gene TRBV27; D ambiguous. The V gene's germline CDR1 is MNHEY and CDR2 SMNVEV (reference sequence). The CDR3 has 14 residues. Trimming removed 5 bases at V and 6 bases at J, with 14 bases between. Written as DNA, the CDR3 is TGTGCCAGCAGTCCCCAAGGGCTGGGTCAGCCCCAGCATTTT. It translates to CASSPQGLGQPQHF.

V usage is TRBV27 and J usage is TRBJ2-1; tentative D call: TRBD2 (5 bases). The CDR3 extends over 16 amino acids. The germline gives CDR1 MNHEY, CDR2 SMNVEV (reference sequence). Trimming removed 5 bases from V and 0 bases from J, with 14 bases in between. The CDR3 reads CASSPNEGHSYNEQFF. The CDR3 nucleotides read TGTGCCAGCAGTCCCAATGAGGGCCACTCCTACAATGAGCAGTTCTTC.

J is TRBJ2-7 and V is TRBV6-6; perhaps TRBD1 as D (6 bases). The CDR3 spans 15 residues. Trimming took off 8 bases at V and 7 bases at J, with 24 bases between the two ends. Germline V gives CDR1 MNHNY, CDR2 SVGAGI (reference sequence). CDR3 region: CASSDGTLDYIEQYF. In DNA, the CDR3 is TGTGCCAGCTCCGACGGGACACTCGACTACATTGAGCAGTACTTC.

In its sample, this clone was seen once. CDR3 DNA: TGTGCCACCAGCAGAGGTGGGGGTGACACTGAAGCTTTCTTT. Translation gives CATSRGGGDTEAFF. The chain joins TRBV15 to TRBJ1-1, with D possibly matching TRBD1 (5 bases). The V gene lost 1 base and the J gene lost 3 bases, with 9 bases spanning the gap. From germline, CDR1 is LNHNV and CDR2 YYDKDF (reference sequence). The CDR3 covers 14 residues. The entire variable domain, with the rest obtained from reference TRBV15 and TRBJ1-1, is as follows: DAMVIQNPRYQVTQFGKPVTLSCSQTLNHNVMYWYQQKSSQAPKLLFHYYDKDFNNEADTPDNFQSRRPNTSFCFLDIRSPGLGDTAMYLCATSRGGGDTEAFFGQGTRLTVV.

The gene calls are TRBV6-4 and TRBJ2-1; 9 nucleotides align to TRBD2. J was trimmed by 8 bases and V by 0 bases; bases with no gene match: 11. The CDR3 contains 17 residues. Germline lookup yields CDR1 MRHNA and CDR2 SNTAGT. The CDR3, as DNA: TGTGCCAGCAGTGACTCGATTGTAGTAGCGGGAGAATATGAGCAGTTCTTC. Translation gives CASSDSIVVAGEYEQFF.

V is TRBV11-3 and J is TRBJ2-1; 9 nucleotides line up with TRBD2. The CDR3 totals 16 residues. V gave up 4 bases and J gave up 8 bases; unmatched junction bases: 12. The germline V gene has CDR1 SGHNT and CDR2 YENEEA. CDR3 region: CASSSRDSGRGDEQFF. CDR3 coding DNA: TGTGCCAGCAGCTCCCGGGATAGCGGGAGAGGGGATGAGCAGTTCTTC.

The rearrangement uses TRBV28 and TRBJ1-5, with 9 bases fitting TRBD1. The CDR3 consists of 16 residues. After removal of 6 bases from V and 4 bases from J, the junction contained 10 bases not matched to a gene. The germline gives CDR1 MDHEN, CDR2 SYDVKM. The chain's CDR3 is CASSPDTGGFNQPQHF. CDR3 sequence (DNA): TGTGCCAGCAGCCCCGACACAGGGGGCTTTAATCAGCCCCAGCATTTT.

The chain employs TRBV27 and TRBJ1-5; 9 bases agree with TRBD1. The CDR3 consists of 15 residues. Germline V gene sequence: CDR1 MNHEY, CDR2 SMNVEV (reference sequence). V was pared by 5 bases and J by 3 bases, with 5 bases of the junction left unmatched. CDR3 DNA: TGTGCCAGCAGTCCCAGGGACAGGGCCAATCAGCCCCAGCATTTT. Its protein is CASSPRDRANQPQHF.